Presented here are 12 T cell receptor beta chains from one specimen sequenced in a study of T-cell reconstitution after alpha-beta-depleted transplantation in children. Unique molecular identifiers were incorporated during preparation of the TCRbeta library. TCRdb re-derived calls from the PCR reads in MiXCR, one entry per CDR3 protein. This table has about 170,000 distinct CDR3 sequences, around 10% appearing once. This specimen consisted of PBMCs, obtained before TCRalphabeta/CD19-depleted stem cell transplant. The receptors stem from a boy younger than 10 with acute myeloid leukemia, due to receive a stem cell transplant.

The sample holds many counts of this clonotype. The V call is TRBV10-3, the J call TRBJ2-7; unclear D gene. Germline V CDR1 and CDR2: ENHRY, SYGVKD. Between the trimmed V and J ends, which lost 2 bases and 3 bases, there was a span of 8 bases. The CDR3 has 13 amino acids. The DNA for the CDR3 is TGTGCCATCAGTGAGGACGGATTCTACGAGCAGTACTTC. Its translation is CAISEDGFYEQYF.

CDR3 residues: CASSGAGLAARGAQYF. CDR3 DNA: TGTGCCAGCAGTGGAGCGGGACTAGCGGCCCGGGGGGCCCAGTACTTC. The rearrangement joins TRBV2 to TRBJ2-5, with TRBD2 matching 11 bases. V lost 4 bases and J lost 9; bases outside the gene matches: 13. Germline V gene data show CDR1 as SNHLY and CDR2 as FYNNEI. This CDR3 is 16 amino acids long. The full variable domain, in which reference TRBV2 and TRBJ2-5 provide the parts outside the CDR3, is EPEVTQTPSHQVTQMGQEVILRCVPISNHLYFYWYRQILGQKVEFLVSFYNNEISEKSEIFDDQFSVERPDGSNFTLKIRSTKLEDSAMYFCASSGAGLAARGAQYFGPGTRLLVL.

As regards this clonotype: This may come from a read error, since a much larger clone is one base off. This sequence joins TRBV29-1 and TRBJ2-2; 11 bases map to TRBD2. In germline, CDR1 is SQVTM, CDR2 ANQGSEA. The CDR3 covers 17 residues. Here the CDR3 reads CTVEELSGGENTGELFF. As DNA, the CDR3 is TGCACCGTTGAAGAGCTTAGCGGGGGGGAGAACACCGGGGAGCTGTTTTTT.

This clonotype was seen many times. The chain couples TRBV25-1 to TRBJ1-4; possibly TRBD1 for D (5 bases). This CDR3 has 14 amino acids. The germline gives CDR1 MGHDK, CDR2 SYGVNS. V was shortened by 2 bases and J by 6 bases, with 10 bases between the two germline ends. The CDR3 DNA reads as TGTGCCAGCAGTGAAGCCAGGGAGGATGAAAAACTGTTTTTT. It specifies CASSEAREDEKLFF.

This clonotype was observed at least ten times. The CDR3 sequence is CSARDVDNYEQYF. As DNA, the CDR3 is TGCAGTGCTAGAGATGTAGACAACTACGAGCAGTACTTC. V is TRBV20-1 and J is TRBJ2-7; D ambiguous. Germline V gene lookup returns CDR1 DFQATT and CDR2 SNEGSKA (reference sequence). The CDR3 has 13 amino acids. The V end lost 0 bases, the J end lost 3 bases, and 9 bases lay between the germline ends.

Remarks on this clonotype: A read error may explain this, as a much larger clone is one base away. This chain links TRBV20-1 with TRBJ2-7; D possibly corresponds to TRBD2 (5 bases). Trimming left V 4 bases short and J 0 bases short, with 13 bases between. CDR1 DFQATT and CDR2 SNEGSKA come from the germline V gene (reference sequence). This CDR3 comprises 14 residues. CDR3 residues: CSAKKTRLSYEQYF. The CDR3 DNA sequence: TGCAGTGCTAAAAAAACTAGACTCTCCTACGAGCAGTACTTC.

This clonotype was seen at least ten times. The V call is TRBV5-1, the J call TRBJ2-7; 8 positions agree with TRBD2. V trimming: 5 bases; J trimming: 3 bases; junction bases outside the gene matches: 4. Germline CDR1 reads SGHRS; CDR2 reads YFSETQ. This CDR3 region has 13 residues. The CDR3 loop is CASSPRGGYEQYV. The CDR3 DNA reads TGCGCCAGCAGTCCCCGGGGGGGCTACGAGCAGTACGTC.

This clonotype was observed many times. This rearrangement joins TRBV5-1 to TRBJ2-1, with D perhaps matching TRBD1 (6 bases). Looked up from germline, CDR1 is SGHRS and CDR2 is YFSETQ. The V gene lost 4 bases and the J gene lost 15 bases, with 17 bases spanning the gap. CDR3 length: 12 amino acids. The DNA of the CDR3 is TGCGCCAGCAGCGCTGGGACACCCCGACGGTTCTTC. It translates to CASSAGTPRRFF.

V and J are TRBV7-8 and TRBJ2-1; maybe TRBD2 (6 bases). Germline CDR1 reads SGHVS; CDR2 reads FQNEAQ. Trimming took 4 bases from V and 2 from J, leaving 18 bases between them. CDR3 length: 17 amino acids. The DNA for the CDR3 is TGTGCCAGCAGCTCACTGGCCGGGACTGGGGCCTACAATGAGCAGTTCTTC. Residues: CASSSLAGTGAYNEQFF.

This clonotype was detected ten times or more. The chain joins TRBV7-8 to TRBJ1-2, with D possibly matching TRBD1 (5 bases). Deletions cut 5 bases from V and 2 bases from J, with 12 bases between. Germline assignment: CDR1 SGHVS and CDR2 FQNEAQ. CDR3 length: 14 residues. This CDR3 reads CASSPADTNYGYTF. The CDR3 coding sequence is TGTGCCAGCAGCCCGGCGGACACCAACTATGGCTACACCTTC.

This clonotype was recorded at least ten times. The chain recombines TRBV27 with TRBJ1-1, with a possible D match to TRBD1 (6 bases). This CDR3 contains 12 residues. V gave up 3 bases and J gave up 8 bases, with 10 bases separating them. Germline loops: CDR1 MNHEY, CDR2 SMNVEV (reference sequence). The CDR3 region is CASSLGGREAFF. CDR3 nucleotide sequence: TGTGCCAGCAGTTTGGGGGGCAGAGAAGCTTTCTTT.

This clonotype was detected many times. The rearrangement links TRBV11-2 to TRBJ2-4; 11 positions match TRBD1. Trimming took 4 bases from V and 0 from J; bases not matched to a gene: 14. The CDR3 consists of 20 residues. Germline V gene lookup returns CDR1 SGHAT and CDR2 FQNNGV. The CDR3 nucleotides are TGTGCCAGCAGCTCAATCCGGGACAGGGGGACTAACCTAGCCAAAAACATTCAGTACTTC. Protein product: CASSSIRDRGTNLAKNIQYF.